One and the same sample provided the 22 T cell receptor beta chains below, sequenced in a study of T cells after yellow fever vaccination. MiXCR, applied by TCRdb to the 5' RACE reads, yields one record per CDR3 protein. The sample holds 350,000 to 550,000 distinct CDR3 sequences; approximately 18% are singletons and the top ten take 15% to 20%. The input for sequencing was PBMCs, taken before the yellow fever booster vaccination. The receptors were gathered from a man aged 18 to 30 who received the YFV17D yellow fever vaccine.

This clonotype has ten or more counts. The chain recombines TRBV4-2 with TRBJ2-3, with a tentative D call TRBD2 (6 bases). The length of the CDR3 is 15 residues. Germline lookup yields CDR1 LGHNA and CDR2 YNFKEQ. V dropped 1 base and J dropped 7 bases, with 15 bases sitting between them. CDR3 DNA: TGTGCCAGCAGCCAAGGCCAGCCCAGCGGGTATACGCAGTATTTT. Translated: CASSQGQPSGYTQYF.

This clonotype has just a few counts. The V and J genes are TRBV20-1 and TRBJ2-7; 9 positions agree with TRBD2. The CDR3 loop spans 16 amino acids. Germline V lookup: CDR1 DFQATT, CDR2 SNEGSKA (reference sequence). J gave up 2 bases and V 0 bases, and 8 bases lay outside the gene matches. The CDR3 spells CSARDRVAGAAYEQYF. The DNA for the CDR3 is TGCAGTGCTAGAGATCGAGTAGCGGGGGCCGCCTACGAGCAGTACTTC.

This clonotype has just a few counts. The chain uses TRBV20-1 and TRBJ2-3, with 7 bases identical to TRBD2. Germline V gene lookup returns CDR1 DFQATT and CDR2 SNEGSKA (reference sequence). CDR3 length: 14 residues. CDR3 amino acids: CSTPERGSTDTQYF. The CDR3 coding sequence is TGCAGCACCCCTGAGCGGGGAAGCACAGATACGCAGTATTTT.

The genes are TRBV5-1 and TRBJ2-2; D might be TRBD2 (7 bases). Trimming pared 4 bases from V and 8 bases from J, leaving 21 bases between. The germline V gene encodes CDR1 SGHRS and CDR2 YFSETQ. The CDR3 runs 16 residues. The CDR3, as DNA: TGCGCCAGCAGCCTCGAGCAGCGCGGGGGCTTAGGGGAGCTGTTTTTT. As protein: CASSLEQRGGLGELFF.

This clonotype came up a few times. The chain has TRBV30 and TRBJ2-7; maybe TRBD2 (5 bases). The CDR3 has 11 amino acids. Germline lookup yields CDR1 GTSNPN and CDR2 SVGIG (reference sequence). Trimming removed 3 bases from V and 6 bases from J, with 9 bases in between. The CDR3 region has the DNA TGTGCCTGGAGCGCTCGGGGCGAGCAGTACTTC. This encodes CAWSARGEQYF.

This clonotype was recorded a few times. The chain employs TRBV5-1 and TRBJ2-4; 8 bases agree with TRBD1. The V and J ends lost 6 bases and 3 bases, in that order; junction bases with no gene match: 8. This CDR3 has 15 residues. Germline loops: CDR1 SGHRS, CDR2 YFSETQ. The CDR3, as DNA: TGCGCCAGCACCACCGGACAGGGTATCAAAAACATTCAGTACTTC. It is translated as CASTTGQGIKNIQYF.

J is TRBJ1-1 and V is TRBV6-6; weak D call: TRBD1 (5 bases). Germline V gene data show CDR1 as MNHNY and CDR2 as SVGAGI (reference sequence). The CDR3 has 13 amino acids. V gave up 1 base and J gave up 5 bases, with 8 bases separating them. The DNA for the CDR3 is TGTGCCAGCAGTTACTTAGGGGTTACTGAAGCTTTCTTT. This codes for CASSYLGVTEAFF.

J is TRBJ1-3 and V is TRBV12-3 or TRBV12-4, with TRBD1 matching 7 bases. The CDR3 has 19 residues. V lost 5 bases to trimming and J lost 0 bases; unmatched junction nucleotides: 16. CDR3 nucleotides: TGTGCCAGCAGTGTCCGGGACAGCGGCACTATTCCCTCTGGAAACACCATATATTTT. As protein: CASSVRDSGTIPSGNTIYF.

The rearrangement uses TRBV7-2 and TRBJ1-4, with 8 bases identical to TRBD1. The CDR3 is 16 amino acids. The V segment lost 5 bases and the J segment 9 bases; nucleotides outside the gene matches: 14. Per the germline V gene, CDR1 is SGHTA and CDR2 is FQGNSA. The CDR3 nucleotides read TGTGCCAGCAGCCGTGAATCAGGGGGCTATTCGAAAAAACTGTTTTTT. This codes for CASSRESGGYSKKLFF.

The V and J genes are TRBV2 and TRBJ1-4; no clear D. The CDR3 loop spans 13 amino acids. V was trimmed by 5 bases and J by 5 bases, leaving 9 bases between them. Germline V gene data show CDR1 as SNHLY and CDR2 as FYNNEI. This chain's CDR3 is CASSSGRNEKLFF. DNA for the CDR3: TGTGCCAGCAGTTCCGGGAGGAATGAAAAACTGTTTTTT. Supplemented by reference TRBV2 and TRBJ1-4, the full variable domain reads EPEVTQTPSHQVTQMGQEVILRCVPISNHLYFYWYRQILGQKVEFLVSFYNNEISEKSEIFDDQFSVERPDGSNFTLKIRSTKLEDSAMYFCASSSGRNEKLFFGSGTQLSVL.

In this sample, this clonotype turned up a few times. The chain couples TRBV18 to TRBJ2-1, with 10 bases lining up with TRBD1. The junction had 5 bases not matched to a gene; V was cut back by 2 bases and J by 7 bases. CDR3 length equals 15 residues. The V gene's germline CDR1 is KGHSH and CDR2 LQKENI. The CDR3 protein is CASSPVTGGNNEQFF. In DNA form, the CDR3 reads TGTGCCAGCTCACCAGTGACAGGGGGCAATAATGAGCAGTTCTTC. Complete variable domain (other parts from reference TRBV18 and TRBJ2-1): NAGVMQNPRHLVRRRGQEARLRCSPMKGHSHVYWYRQLPEEGLKFMVYLQKENIIDESGMPKERFSAEFPKEGPSILRIQQVVRGDSAAYFCASSPVTGGNNEQFFGPGTRLTVL.

V is TRBV6-5 and J is TRBJ2-2; 8 bases agree with TRBD1. Germline CDR1 MNHEY, CDR2 SVGAGI. V dropped 2 bases and J dropped 4; count of bases not matched to a gene: 3. The CDR3 has 15 amino acids. DNA for the CDR3: TGTGCCAGCAGTTACCAACAGGGGGTCACCGGGGAGCTGTTTTTT. It codes for CASSYQQGVTGELFF.

The chain joins TRBV29-1 to TRBJ1-2; 7 nucleotides line up with TRBD1. With 5 bases clipped from V and 5 bases from J, the junction kept 8 bases outside the gene matches. The CDR3 covers 13 residues. Germline V gene sequence: CDR1 SQVTM, CDR2 ANQGSEA. This CDR3 is CSVQEGAEYGYTF. The CDR3 nucleotides read TGCAGCGTTCAGGAGGGGGCTGAGTATGGCTACACCTTC.

This clonotype was seen a few times. The chain carries TRBV7-9 and TRBJ2-7, with D unclear. Germline CDR1 is SEHNR and CDR2 is FQNEAQ (reference sequence). V shed 0 bases and J shed 2 bases, with 11 bases lying between them. This CDR3 is 15 amino acids long. In DNA form, the CDR3 reads TGTGCCAGCAGCTTAGCCCCGGAAAGGACCTACGAGCAGTACTTC. Translation: CASSLAPERTYEQYF. The full variable domain, in which reference TRBV7-9 and TRBJ2-7 provide the parts outside the CDR3, is DTGVSQNPRHKITKRGQNVTFRCDPISEHNRLYWYRQTLGQGPEFLTYFQNEAQLEKSRLLSDRFSAERPKGSFSTLEIQRTEQGDSAMYLCASSLAPERTYEQYFGPGTRLTVT.

This clonotype was seen only once. A clone one base away is much larger, so this may be a read error. The chain has TRBV5-4 and TRBJ2-7; D possibly uses TRBD1 or TRBD2 (6 bases each). This CDR3 is 13 amino acids long. In germline, CDR1 is SGHNT, CDR2 YYREEE (reference sequence). The CDR3 nucleotides read TGTGCCAGCAACTTGTGGGGGGCGGGTGAGCAGTACTTC. Its protein is CASNLWGAGEQYF.

As for this clonotype: One end of the junction fails to match germline, which may point to a read error. The chain has TRBV12-5 and TRBJ2-1; D is ambiguous. Looked up from germline, CDR1 is LGHNT and CDR2 is FRNRAP. This CDR3 contains 14 residues. CDR3 coding DNA: TGTGCTAGTGGGTTGGGATGGGACTACAATGAGCAGTTCTTC. This codes for CASGLGWDYNEQFF.

The chain employs TRBV12-3 or TRBV12-4 and TRBJ1-5, with 9 bases lining up with TRBD1. V was pared by 5 bases and J by 4 bases, with 6 bases of the junction left unmatched. The CDR3 loop spans 15 amino acids. As DNA, the CDR3 is TGTGCCAGCAGTCCCGGGGACAGGGCTAATCAGCCCCAGCATTTT. This translates into CASSPGDRANQPQHF.

V is TRBV10-3 and J is TRBJ2-3; perhaps TRBD1 as D (6 bases). Trimming removed 6 bases at V and 3 bases at J, with 16 bases between. CDR3 length: 15 residues. CDR1 ENHRY and CDR2 SYGVKD come from the germline V gene. CDR3 bases: TGTGCCATCAGAGGACAGCACAATGGTACAGATACGCAGTATTTT. Its translation: CAIRGQHNGTDTQYF.

The rearrangement uses TRBV24-1 and TRBJ1-2, with 9 bases fitting TRBD1. This CDR3 is built from 14 residues. V lost 4 bases to trimming and J lost 8 bases; unmatched junction nucleotides: 7. Germline CDR1 and CDR2: KGHDR and SFDVKD. In DNA form, the CDR3 reads TGTGCCACCAGTGACCCCACAGGGGGCAACGGCTACACCTTC. Translated: CATSDPTGGNGYTF.

In its sample, this clonotype was seen a few times. J is TRBJ2-3 and V is TRBV5-1; possible D gene TRBD2, 5 bases. The CDR3 contains 15 residues. Per germline, CDR1 SGHRS and CDR2 YFSETQ. With 4 bases removed from V and 2 bases from J, the gap between germline ends came to 14 bases. The CDR3 loop is CASSQGLLNTDTQYF. The CDR3 DNA reads TGCGCCAGCAGCCAAGGACTCCTCAACACAGATACGCAGTATTTT.

This clonotype was observed a handful of times. CDR3: CASSHTTVNTGELFF. The CDR3 DNA reads as TGTGCCAGCAGTCACACGACAGTGAACACCGGGGAGCTGTTTTTT. The genes are TRBV11-1 and TRBJ2-2; possibly TRBD1 for D (5 bases). Deletions cut 6 bases from V and 1 base from J, with 12 bases between. The CDR3 contains 15 residues. CDR1 and CDR2 (germline): SGHAT, FQDESV (reference sequence).

Only a few counts were recorded for this clonotype. J is TRBJ2-2 and V is TRBV15; maybe TRBD1 (6 bases). This CDR3 comprises 16 residues. V was trimmed by 3 bases and J by 4 bases, leaving 15 bases between them. Germline lookup yields CDR1 LNHNV and CDR2 YYDKDF (reference sequence). The CDR3 DNA sequence: TGTGCCACCAGCAGTAGAACAGGGCTTATCACCGGGGAGCTGTTTTTT. It encodes CATSSRTGLITGELFF.